These 19 T cell receptor beta chains were sequenced from one sample in a study of CD8+CD57+ T cells in acquired aplastic anemia. Genomic DNA constituted the template upon which TCR beta VDJ and CDR3 profiling was performed. TCRdb recomputed calls from the reads with MiXCR, one row per CDR3 protein. Altogether about 420,000 distinct CDR3 sequences are present, about two thirds being singletons, with the ten largest covering 3.5% to 4.5%. Source material: sorted CD4+, CD8+, or CD8+CD57+ T cells (not recorded which) from PBMCs. The receptors were sampled from a human donor in good health, serving as a control.

The genes are TRBV5-1 and TRBJ2-1; D is undetermined. V was pared by 1 base and J by 10 bases, with 12 bases between. The CDR3 runs to 13 residues. The V gene's germline CDR1 is SGHRS and CDR2 YFSETQ. CDR3 in amino acids: CASSLIPDEEQFF. In nucleotides, the CDR3 is TGCGCCAGCAGCTTGATACCCGACGAGGAGCAGTTCTTC.

This sequence joins TRBV20-1 and TRBJ2-2; D may correspond to TRBD1 or TRBD2 (6 bases each). Germline V gene data show CDR1 as DFQATT and CDR2 as SNEGSKA (reference sequence). Trimming cost V 8 bases and J 0 bases, with 13 bases left between them. The length of the CDR3 is 14 residues. The CDR3 reads CSPVGGANTGELFF. CDR3 coding DNA: TGCAGTCCCGTGGGGGGCGCGAACACCGGGGAGCTGTTTTTT.

The V and J genes are TRBV5-1 and TRBJ2-5, with D possibly matching TRBD2 (6 bases). This CDR3 is 16 amino acids long. V shed 4 bases and J shed 5 bases, with 21 bases lying between them. Germline V gene lookup returns CDR1 SGHRS and CDR2 YFSETQ. The DNA of the CDR3 is TGCGCCAGCAGCGGGGGGATCGGGGCAAAGCGGGAGACCCAGTACTTC. This translates into CASSGGIGAKRETQYF.

This clonotype was seen only a few times. The CDR3 does not end in the conserved phenylalanine or tryptophan, so this is likely a read error. The chain links TRBV6-6 to TRBJ1-2; D perhaps matches TRBD1 (5 bases). This CDR3 comprises 14 residues. The germline V gene has CDR1 MNHNY and CDR2 SVGAGI (reference sequence). Trimming cost V 2 bases and J 1 base, with 8 bases left between them. The CDR3 bases are TGTGCCAGCAGTTACCCTGACAGTAACTATGGCTACACCCTC. This codes for CASSYPDSNYGYTL.

The gene calls are TRBV4-2 and TRBJ2-5, with a weak D call TRBD2 (6 bases). CDR1 LGHNA and CDR2 YNFKEQ come from the germline V gene. CDR3 size: 18 residues. Trimming left V 3 bases short and J 3 bases short, with 23 bases between. Here the CDR3 DNA reads TGTGCCAGCAGCCAGGATATGGGGTCGCGGGGTCTGAAAGAGACCCAGTACTTC. Its protein is CASSQDMGSRGLKETQYF.

Worth noting for this clonotype: The CDR3 does not end in the conserved phenylalanine or tryptophan, so this is likely a read error. The DNA is left out, because the CDR3 cannot be placed on it with certainty; the CDR3 is given as TCRdb lists it. V and J are TRBV7-3 and TRBJ1-1; the table's D call, TRBD1, has no DNA check behind it. Germline lookup yields CDR1 SGHTA and CDR2 FQGTGA. Termini included, the CDR3 measures 13 amino acids. The CDR3 is CASSSPLNTATFI.

V and J are TRBV11-2 and TRBJ2-7; D is possibly TRBD1 or TRBD2 (5 bases each). There are 12 residues in the CDR3. V lost 1 base to trimming and J lost 10 bases, with 11 bases between them. Per the germline V gene, CDR1 is SGHAT and CDR2 is FQNNGV. The CDR3 sequence: CASSLVGANQYF. For the CDR3, the DNA is TGTGCCAGCAGCTTAGTCGGGGCTAATCAGTACTTC.

On this clonotype itself: At one boundary the junction diverges from the germline segment, which might be a read error. The genes are TRBV7-2 and TRBJ2-7, with D possibly TRBD2 on 5 matching bases. Germline-derived CDR1 and CDR2 are SGHTA and FQGNSA. The CDR3 covers 13 residues. CDR3: CASSAEVNTEAHF. CDR3 nucleotide sequence: TGTGCCAGCAGCGCGGAGGTGAACACTGAAGCCCACTTT.

A word on this clonotype: The conserved closing phenylalanine or tryptophan is absent in this CDR3, likely reflecting a read error. The limits of the CDR3 on the DNA are not certain, so only TCRdb's listed CDR3 is given. The V gene is TRBV15, the J gene TRBJ1-2; the table calls TRBD1, which could not be checked here. The length of the CDR3 is 13 amino acids, counting both ends. Germline CDR1 reads LNHNV; CDR2 reads YYDKDF (reference sequence). CDR3 sequence: CATSRPLFGGGNH.

This clonotype was found many times. The genes are TRBV20-1 and TRBJ2-7, with a possible D match to TRBD2 (6 bases). The CDR3 has 13 residues. The germline CDR1 and CDR2 sequences are DFQATT and SNEGSKA (reference sequence). V shed 0 bases and J shed 5 bases, with 11 bases lying between them. In nucleotides, the CDR3 is TGCAGTGCTAGAGAGGGTGGGAGGAACGAGCAGTACTTC. This encodes CSAREGGRNEQYF.

This clonotype was recorded at least ten times. The chain is built from TRBV4-3 and TRBJ2-7, with 7 bases fitting TRBD2. Germline V gene data show CDR1 as LGHNA and CDR2 as YSLEER. The CDR3 runs to 17 residues. Trimming cost V 0 bases and J 0 bases; bases outside gene matches: 8. Here the CDR3 reads CASSQDGVAGSSYEQYF. The CDR3, as DNA: TGCGCCAGCAGCCAAGATGGGGTAGCGGGTAGCTCCTACGAGCAGTACTTC.

V usage is TRBV5-4 and J usage is TRBJ1-2, with a weak D call TRBD1 (5 bases). Germline-derived CDR1 and CDR2 are SGHNT and YYREEE (reference sequence). V lost 7 bases to trimming and J lost 10 bases, with 23 bases between them. This CDR3 comprises 14 residues. The CDR3 sequence: CASGPDLGVTSYTF. In DNA form, the CDR3 reads TGTGCCAGCGGCCCCGACTTGGGGGTCACATCCTACACCTTC.

Comments on this clonotype: Here the CDR3 omits its conserved ending phenylalanine or tryptophan, so a read error is the likely source. It is unclear where the CDR3 begins or ends on the DNA, so no DNA is shown, and the CDR3 is as TCRdb lists it. The chain combines TRBV20-1 with TRBJ2-3; the D segment call TRBD2 is taken from the table without a DNA check. Germline V gene data show CDR1 as DFQATT and CDR2 as SNEGSKA (reference sequence). The CDR3 is 12 amino acids long, termini counted. The CDR3 reads CSARDRPGLAIL.

The rearrangement joins TRBV29-1 to TRBJ2-1; 7 nucleotides align to TRBD2. Germline trimming cut 6 bases from V and 3 bases from J; bases unmatched to any gene: 14. Germline assignment: CDR1 SQVTM and CDR2 ANQGSEA. The CDR3 totals 16 residues. As DNA, the CDR3 is TGCAGCGTCTCAGGGAGGGACGACAAGCTCTACAATGAGCAGTTCTTC. Translating gives CSVSGRDDKLYNEQFF.

At least ten counts were recorded for this clonotype. The J gene is TRBJ2-6, the V gene TRBV5-8, with D maybe TRBD2 (5 bases). V was pared by 0 bases and J by 0 bases, with 10 bases between. The CDR3 consists of 17 residues. Germline CDR1 SGHTS, CDR2 YDEGEE. The CDR3 reads CASSLASGSSGANVLTF. Written as DNA, the CDR3 is TGTGCCAGCAGCTTGGCCAGCGGTAGCTCTGGGGCCAACGTCCTGACTTTC.

This sequence joins TRBV7-7 and TRBJ2-5, with TRBD2 identical over 9 bases. CDR1 and CDR2 (germline): SSHAT, FNYEAQ (reference sequence). CDR3 length: 16 amino acids. V shed 5 bases, J shed 4 bases, and the junction held 11 bases outside the gene matches. CDR3 nucleotide sequence: TGTGCCAGCAGCCCTCGGTTTAGCGGGGGCAGAGAGACCCAGTACTTC. As protein: CASSPRFSGGRETQYF.

This clonotype was recorded a few times. The V call is TRBV7-8, the J call TRBJ2-5; possibly TRBD1 for D (6 bases). The CDR3 is made up of 13 amino acids. From germline, CDR1 is SGHVS and CDR2 FQNEAQ. Deletions cut 3 bases from V and 5 bases from J, with 10 bases between. The CDR3 bases are TGTGCCAGCAGCTTTTACAGGGACGAGACCCAGTACTTC. Translation gives CASSFYRDETQYF.

This clonotype has only one observation. The V call is TRBV12-3 or TRBV12-4, the J call TRBJ2-7; D is possibly TRBD1 or TRBD2 (5 bases each). The CDR3 sequence is 15 residues long. The germline V and J ends were trimmed by 6 bases and 0 bases, with 15 bases remaining between them. The CDR3 bases are TGTGCCAGCAGCGCAGGGAGACAGAGCTCCTACGAGCAGTACTTC. Translated, it gives CASSAGRQSSYEQYF.

In DNA, the CDR3 is TGTGCCAGCAGCTTAGCGGTAGTGGGCACTAGCACAGATACGCAGTATTTT. Translating it yields CASSLAVVGTSTDTQYF. The rearrangement joins TRBV11-1 to TRBJ2-3; the D is unclear. CDR3 length: 17 amino acids. CDR1 SGHAT and CDR2 FQDESV come from the germline V gene (reference sequence). Trimming left V 0 bases short and J 0 bases short, with 13 bases between.